This T cell receptor beta chain was documented in a study of blood T cell repertoires in COVID-19. The method was immunoSEQ multiplex PCR; TCRdb's version includes in-frame clones alone and lacks a portion of them. This table has fewer than 500,000 clones, just over 85% appearing once. The junction had 15 bases not matched to a gene; V was cut back by 8 bases and J by 8 bases. CDR3 length equals 15 residues. Germline V gene data show CDR1 as MNHEY and CDR2 as SMNVEV (reference sequence). This clone was seen once. The gene calls are TRBV27 and TRBJ1-2; TRBD1 matches at 9 bases. This receptor was obtained from a woman in her 30s with active or convalescent COVID-19. Sequences were obtained from peripheral blood. The CDR3 nucleotides read TGTGCCAGCGCCAACCTTGGGACAGGGTTCCTGGGCTACACCTTC. Translating gives CASANLGTGFLGYTF.